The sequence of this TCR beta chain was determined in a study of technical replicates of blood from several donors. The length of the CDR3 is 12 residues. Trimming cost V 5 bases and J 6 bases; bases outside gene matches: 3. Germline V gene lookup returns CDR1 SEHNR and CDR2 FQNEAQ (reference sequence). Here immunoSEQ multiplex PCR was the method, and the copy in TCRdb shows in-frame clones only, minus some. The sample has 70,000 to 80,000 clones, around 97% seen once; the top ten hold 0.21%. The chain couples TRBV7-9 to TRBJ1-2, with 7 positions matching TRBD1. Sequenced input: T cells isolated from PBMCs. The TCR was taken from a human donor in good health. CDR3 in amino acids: CASSRQGHGYTF. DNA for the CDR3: TGTGCCAGCAGCAGACAGGGTCATGGCTACACCTTC.